This record covers a single T cell receptor (beta chain). Its matching antigen is unknown. This specimen belongs to a study of somatic mutations in cytotoxic T cells in rheumatoid arthritis. Broader study findings: The study found that the largest CD8+ clone exceeded 20% of CD8+ cells in about an eighth of the roughly 60 patients. Clonality of CD8+ cells rose with age in rheumatoid arthritis patients but not healthy controls.

Only in-frame clones appear in the TCRdb table, and some are missing; sequencing was by immunoSEQ multiplex PCR. This table holds 30,000 to 45,000 clones, around 80% found once. CDR3 length equals 18 residues. After removal of 5 bases from V and 0 bases from J, the junction contained 9 bases not matched to a gene. Germline assignment: CDR1 MNHEY and CDR2 SMNVEV (reference sequence). The rearrangement joins TRBV27 to TRBJ2-3; 12 nucleotides match TRBD2. This TCR was recovered from a man aged 40-49 years in good health. The specimen was CD8+ T cells sorted from blood. The CDR3 is CASSPLRTSGISTDTQYF. CDR3 DNA sequence: TGTGCCAGCAGTCCACTCAGGACTAGCGGGATTAGCACAGATACGCAGTATTTT.